This T cell receptor (beta chain) was sequenced in a study of blood T cells in healthy people across ages. Study-level background: Per two T cells, about one barcoded beta molecule was captured through template switching.

With respect to this clonotype: Its antigen remains unidentified.

This CDR3 is built from 14 residues. Germline V lookup: CDR1 MNHEY, CDR2 SVGEGT. Deletions cut 3 bases from V and 3 bases from J, with 12 bases between. Study-wide findings and caveats: Age brought a roughly linear fall in TCR beta diversity measured per million T cells.

Sample-barcoded 5' priming and a J-beta primer mix drove a second PCR of roughly 6 to 12 cycles. TCRdb ran MiXCR on the 5' RACE reads and lists one entry per CDR3 protein. The sample consists of hundreds of thousands of distinct CDR3 sequences, approximately 40% of them appearing once. The material sequenced was blood. V is TRBV6-2 or TRBV6-3 and J is TRBJ2-7, with D maybe TRBD2 (6 bases). The receptor was isolated from an elderly man in good health. The CDR3 here is CASSYPGTYYEQYF. CDR3 in DNA: TGTGCCAGCAGTTATCCCGGGACTTACTACGAGCAGTACTTC.